This T cell receptor beta chain was captured by sequencing in a study of T cell responses to AZD1222 COVID-19 vaccine. Note on this clone: Its antigen remains unidentified.

CDR3 length equals 18 residues. V was pared by 3 bases and J by 3 bases, with 18 bases between. CDR1 is SEHNR, CDR2 FQNEAQ, per germline (reference sequence). The study, taken as a whole, reports: Among those given AZD1222, only six were seropositive at baseline.

The table came from immunoSEQ multiplex PCR; TCRdb's copy has only in-frame clones and leaves some out. Among more than 150,000 clones listed, approximately 91% were seen once. Sequencing used peripheral blood, obtained on day 0 of AZD1222 vaccination. The sequence came from an adult in good health. The rearrangement links TRBV7-9 to TRBJ1-6; tentatively, D is TRBD1 (6 bases). DNA for the CDR3: TGTGCCAGCAGCTTGGATCCAGGGGAAGGGTTCTATAATTCACCCCTCCACTTT. Translating gives CASSLDPGEGFYNSPLHF.